This T cell receptor beta chain was documented in a study of CD8 T cells in Susac syndrome. TCR beta sequences were obtained from blood CD8+ and CD4+ T cells. After extraction with the RNeasy kit, roughly 0.45 to 1 ug of the RNA was reverse transcribed using random hexamers. Coverage of TCR beta CDR3 amplification by immunoSEQ multiplex PCR extended to 54 Vbeta and 13 Jbeta. Each CDR3 protein gets one entry after TCRdb re-called the immunoSEQ multiplex PCR reads with MiXCR. The sample holds about 80,000 distinct CDR3 sequences, 90% to 95% seen once. Study-wide results and caveats: The authors acknowledged that the study's TCR sequencing and HLA analysis involved relatively few individuals.

Worth noting for this clonotype: Its antigen remains unidentified.

Germline loops: CDR1 KGHDR, CDR2 SFDVKD. The CDR3 sequence is 13 residues long. The V and J ends lost 7 bases and 3 bases respectively, with 8 bases between them. The sequence came from a human donor in good health. The sequenced material came from CD8+ T cells from PBMCs. J is TRBJ2-2 and V is TRBV24-1, with D unclear. CDR3 sequence: CATRGADTGELFF. Here the CDR3 DNA reads TGTGCCACCAGGGGCGCTGACACCGGGGAGCTGTTTTTT.